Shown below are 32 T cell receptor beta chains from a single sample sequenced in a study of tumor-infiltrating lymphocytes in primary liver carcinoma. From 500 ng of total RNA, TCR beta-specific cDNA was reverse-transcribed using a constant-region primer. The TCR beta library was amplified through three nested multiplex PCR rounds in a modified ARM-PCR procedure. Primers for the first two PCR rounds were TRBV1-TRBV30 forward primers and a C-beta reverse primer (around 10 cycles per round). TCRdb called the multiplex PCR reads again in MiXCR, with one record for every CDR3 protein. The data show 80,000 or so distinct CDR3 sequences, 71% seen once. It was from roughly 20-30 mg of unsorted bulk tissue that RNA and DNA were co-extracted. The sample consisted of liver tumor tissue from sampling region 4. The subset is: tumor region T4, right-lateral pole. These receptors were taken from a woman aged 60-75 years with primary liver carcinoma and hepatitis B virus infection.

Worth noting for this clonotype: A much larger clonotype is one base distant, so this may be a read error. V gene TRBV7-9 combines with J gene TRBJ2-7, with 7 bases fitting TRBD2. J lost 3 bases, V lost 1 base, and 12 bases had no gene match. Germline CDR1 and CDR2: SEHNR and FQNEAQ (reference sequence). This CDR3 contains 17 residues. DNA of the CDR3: TGTGCCAGCAGCTTAGGATCCACGCGGGAGCCCAACTACGAGCAGTACTTC. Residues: CASSLGSTREPNYEQYF.

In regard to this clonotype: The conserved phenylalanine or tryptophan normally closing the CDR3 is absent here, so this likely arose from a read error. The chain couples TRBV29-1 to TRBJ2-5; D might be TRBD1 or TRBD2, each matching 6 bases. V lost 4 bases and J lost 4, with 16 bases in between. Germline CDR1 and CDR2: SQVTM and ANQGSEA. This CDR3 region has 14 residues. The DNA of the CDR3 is TGCAGCGTTGGGGGTAGGGGGGCCCCAGAGACCCAGTACCTC. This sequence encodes CSVGGRGAPETQYL.

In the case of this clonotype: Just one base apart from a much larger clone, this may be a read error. The CDR3 DNA follows: TGCGCCAGCAGTCGGGTACAAGAGACCCAGCACTTC. It yields the protein CASSRVQETQHF. The chain carries TRBV5-1 and TRBJ2-5; no reliable D call. This CDR3 has 12 amino acids. Germline CDR1 reads SGHRS; CDR2 reads YFSETQ.

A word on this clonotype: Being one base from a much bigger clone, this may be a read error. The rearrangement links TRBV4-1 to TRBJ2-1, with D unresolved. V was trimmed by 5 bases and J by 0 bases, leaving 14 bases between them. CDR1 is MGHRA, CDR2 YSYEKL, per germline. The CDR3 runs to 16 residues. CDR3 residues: CASSSRPGSSYNEQFF. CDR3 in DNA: TGCGCCAGCAGCAGCAGGCCTGGTAGCTCCTACAATGAGCAGTTCTTC.

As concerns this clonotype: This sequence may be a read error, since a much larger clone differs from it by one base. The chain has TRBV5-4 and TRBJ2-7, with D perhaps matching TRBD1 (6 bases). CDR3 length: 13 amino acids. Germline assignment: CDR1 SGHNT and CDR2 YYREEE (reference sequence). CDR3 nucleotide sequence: TGTGCCAGCAGCTGGGACATAGGTAACGAGCGGTACTTC. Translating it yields CASSWDIGNERYF.

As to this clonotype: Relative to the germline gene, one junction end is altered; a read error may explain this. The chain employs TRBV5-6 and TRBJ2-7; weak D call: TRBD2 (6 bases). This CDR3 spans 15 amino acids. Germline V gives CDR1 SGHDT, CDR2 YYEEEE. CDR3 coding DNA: TGTGCCAGTAGCTTCGGCGGGACTGCATCCTACGAGCAATACTTC. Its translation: CASSFGGTASYEQYF.

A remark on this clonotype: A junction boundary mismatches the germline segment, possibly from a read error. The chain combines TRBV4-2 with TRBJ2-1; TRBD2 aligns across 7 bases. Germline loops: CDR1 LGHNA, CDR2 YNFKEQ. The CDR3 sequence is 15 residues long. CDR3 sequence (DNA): TGTGCCAGCAGCCAAGATTATAGCGGGTACAATGAACAGTTCTTC. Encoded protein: CASSQDYSGYNEQFF.

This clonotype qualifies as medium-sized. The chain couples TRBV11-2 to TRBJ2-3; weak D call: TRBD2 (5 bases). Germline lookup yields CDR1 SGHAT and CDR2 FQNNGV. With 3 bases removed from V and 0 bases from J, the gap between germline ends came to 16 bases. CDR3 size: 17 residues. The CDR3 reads CASSFRPPGISTDTQYF. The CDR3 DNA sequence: TGTGCCAGCAGCTTCCGCCCCCCGGGGATTAGCACAGATACGCAGTATTTT.

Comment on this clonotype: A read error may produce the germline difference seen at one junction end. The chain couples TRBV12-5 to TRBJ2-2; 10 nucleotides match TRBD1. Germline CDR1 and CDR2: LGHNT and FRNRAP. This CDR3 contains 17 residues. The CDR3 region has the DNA TGTGTTAGTGGTTTGGTAACCGGGACAGGGGTAGCCAGGGAGCTGTTTTTT. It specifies CVSGLVTGTGVARELFF.

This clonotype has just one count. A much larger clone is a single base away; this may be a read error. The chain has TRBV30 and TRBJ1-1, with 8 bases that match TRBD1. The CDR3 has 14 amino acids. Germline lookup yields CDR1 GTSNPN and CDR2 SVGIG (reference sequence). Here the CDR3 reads CAWDIRDRNAEAFF. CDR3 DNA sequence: TGTGCCTGGGATATCCGGGACAGGAACGCTGAAGCTTTCTTT.

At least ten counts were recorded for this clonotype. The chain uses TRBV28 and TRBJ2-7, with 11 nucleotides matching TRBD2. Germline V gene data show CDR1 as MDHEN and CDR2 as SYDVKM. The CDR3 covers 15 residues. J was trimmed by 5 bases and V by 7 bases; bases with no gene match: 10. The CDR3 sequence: CASTNRLAGTNEQYF. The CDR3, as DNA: TGTGCCAGCACCAACAGACTAGCGGGGACTAACGAGCAGTACTTC.

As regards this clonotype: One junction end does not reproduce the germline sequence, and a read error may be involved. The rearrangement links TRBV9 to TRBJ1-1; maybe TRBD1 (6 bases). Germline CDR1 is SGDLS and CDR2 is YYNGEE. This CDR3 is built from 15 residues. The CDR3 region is CASSVDTGMNTEAFF. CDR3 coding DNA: TGTGCCAGCAGTGTAGATACAGGGATGAACACTGAAGCTTTCTTT.

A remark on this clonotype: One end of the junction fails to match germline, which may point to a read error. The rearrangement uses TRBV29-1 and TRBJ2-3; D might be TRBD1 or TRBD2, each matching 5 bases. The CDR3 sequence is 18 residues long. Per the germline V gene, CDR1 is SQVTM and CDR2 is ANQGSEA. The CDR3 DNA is TGCAGCCCTGAAGCGTTGGGCAGGGTGGGGGTTAGCACAGATACCCAGTATTTT. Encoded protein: CSPEALGRVGVSTDTQYF.

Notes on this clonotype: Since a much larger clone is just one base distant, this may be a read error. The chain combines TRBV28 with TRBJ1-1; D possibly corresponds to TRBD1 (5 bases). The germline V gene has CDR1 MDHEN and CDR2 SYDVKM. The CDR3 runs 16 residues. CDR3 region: CARSWSLGGGNTEAFF. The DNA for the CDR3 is TGTGCCAGAAGTTGGAGTTTGGGGGGTGGGAACACTGAAGCTTTCTTT.

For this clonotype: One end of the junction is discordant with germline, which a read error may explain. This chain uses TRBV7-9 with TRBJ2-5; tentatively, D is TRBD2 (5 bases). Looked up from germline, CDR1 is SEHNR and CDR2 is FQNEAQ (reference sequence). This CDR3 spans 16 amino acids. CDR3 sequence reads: CASTASLERVTETQNF. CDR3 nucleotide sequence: TGTGCCAGCACCGCGAGCCTAGAGAGGGTCACAGAGACCCAGAACTTC.

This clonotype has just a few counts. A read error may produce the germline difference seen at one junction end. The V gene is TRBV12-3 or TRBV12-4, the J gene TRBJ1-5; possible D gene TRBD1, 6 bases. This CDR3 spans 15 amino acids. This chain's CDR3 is CARKESGQLNEPQHF. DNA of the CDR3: TGTGCCAGAAAGGAGAGTGGACAGCTCAATGAGCCCCAGCATTTT.

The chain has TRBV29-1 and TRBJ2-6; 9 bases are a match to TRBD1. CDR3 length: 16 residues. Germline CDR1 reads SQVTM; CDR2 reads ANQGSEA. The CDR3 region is CSVKGQGSFGANVLTF. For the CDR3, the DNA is TGCAGTGTTAAGGGACAGGGTTCTTTTGGGGCCAACGTCCTGACTTTC. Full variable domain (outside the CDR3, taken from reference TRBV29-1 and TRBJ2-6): SAVISQKPSRDICQRGTSLTIQCQVDSQVTMMFWYRQQPGQSLTLIATANQGSEATYESGFVIDKFPISRPNLTFSTLTVSNMSPEDSSIYLCSVKGQGSFGANVLTFGAGSRLTVL.

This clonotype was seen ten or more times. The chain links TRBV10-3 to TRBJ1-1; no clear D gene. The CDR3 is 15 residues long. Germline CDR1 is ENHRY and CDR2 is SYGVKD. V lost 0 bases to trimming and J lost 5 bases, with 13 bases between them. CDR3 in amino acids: CAISESPGELTEAFF. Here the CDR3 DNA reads TGTGCCATCAGTGAGTCCCCGGGTGAATTAACTGAAGCTTTCTTT.

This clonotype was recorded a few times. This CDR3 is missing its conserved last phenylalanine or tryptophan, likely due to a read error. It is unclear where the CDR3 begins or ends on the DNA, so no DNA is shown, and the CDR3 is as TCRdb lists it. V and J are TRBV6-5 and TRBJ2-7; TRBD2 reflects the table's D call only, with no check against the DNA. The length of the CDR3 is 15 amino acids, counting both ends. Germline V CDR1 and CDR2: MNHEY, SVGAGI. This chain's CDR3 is CASSAAAGGHYEQYL.

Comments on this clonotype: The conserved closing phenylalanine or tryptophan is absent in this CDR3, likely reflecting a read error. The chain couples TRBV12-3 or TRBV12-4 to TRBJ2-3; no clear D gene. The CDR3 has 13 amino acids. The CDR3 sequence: CVSSLDRTDTQYL. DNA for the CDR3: TGTGTCAGCAGTTTAGATCGAACAGATACGCAGTATTTA.

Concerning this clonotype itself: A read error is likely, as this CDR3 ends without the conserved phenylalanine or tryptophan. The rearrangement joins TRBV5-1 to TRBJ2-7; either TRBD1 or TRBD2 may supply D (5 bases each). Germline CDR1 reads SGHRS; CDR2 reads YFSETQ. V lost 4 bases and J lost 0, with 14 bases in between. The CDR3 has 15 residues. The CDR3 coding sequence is TGCGCCAGCAGCCCTGGGACGATGAGCTCCTACGAGCAGTACTCC. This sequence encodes CASSPGTMSSYEQYS.

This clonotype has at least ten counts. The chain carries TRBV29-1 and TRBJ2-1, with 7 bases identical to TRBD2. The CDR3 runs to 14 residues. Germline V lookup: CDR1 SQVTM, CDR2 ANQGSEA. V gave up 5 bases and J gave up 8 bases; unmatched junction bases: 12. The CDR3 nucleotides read TGCAGCGTTCTAGGCGGGAGAGGTGCCGATGAGCAGTTCTTC. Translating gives CSVLGGRGADEQFF.

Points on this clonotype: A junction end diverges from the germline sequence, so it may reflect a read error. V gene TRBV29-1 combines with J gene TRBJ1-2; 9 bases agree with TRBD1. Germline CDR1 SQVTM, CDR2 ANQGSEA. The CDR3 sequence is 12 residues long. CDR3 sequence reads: CSIEDRGFGYAF. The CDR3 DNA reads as TGCAGCATTGAGGACAGGGGCTTTGGCTACGCCTTC.

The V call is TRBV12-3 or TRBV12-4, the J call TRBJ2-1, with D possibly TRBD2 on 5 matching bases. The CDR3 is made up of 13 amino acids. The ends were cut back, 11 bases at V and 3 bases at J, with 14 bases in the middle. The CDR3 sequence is CACSTDYYNEQFF. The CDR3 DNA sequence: TGTGCCTGTAGTACTGACTACTACAATGAGCAGTTCTTC.

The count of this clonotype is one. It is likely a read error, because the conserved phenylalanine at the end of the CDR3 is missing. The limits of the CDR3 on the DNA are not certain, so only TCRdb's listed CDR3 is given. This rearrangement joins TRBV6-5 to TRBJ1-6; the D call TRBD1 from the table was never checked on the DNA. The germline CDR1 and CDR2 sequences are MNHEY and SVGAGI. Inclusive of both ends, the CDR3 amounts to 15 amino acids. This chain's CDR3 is CASSLTGIGNSPLYS.

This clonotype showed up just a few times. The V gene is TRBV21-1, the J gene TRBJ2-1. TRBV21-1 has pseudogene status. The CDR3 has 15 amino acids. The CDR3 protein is CASSQLTDIYNEQFF. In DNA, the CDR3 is TGTGCCAGCAGCCAGTTGACGGATATCTACAATGAGCAGTTCTTC.

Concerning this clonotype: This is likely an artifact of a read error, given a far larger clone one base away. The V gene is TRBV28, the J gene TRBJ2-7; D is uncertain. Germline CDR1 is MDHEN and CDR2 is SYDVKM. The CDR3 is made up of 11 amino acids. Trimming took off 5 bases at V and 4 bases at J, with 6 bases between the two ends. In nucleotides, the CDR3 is TGTGCCAGCAGTCCGCTGTACGAGCAGTACTTC. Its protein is CASSPLYEQYF.

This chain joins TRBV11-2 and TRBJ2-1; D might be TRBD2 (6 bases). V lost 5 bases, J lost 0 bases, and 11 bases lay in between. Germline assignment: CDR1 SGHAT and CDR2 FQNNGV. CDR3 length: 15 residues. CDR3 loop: CASSPPGGSYNEQFF. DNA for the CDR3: TGTGCCAGCAGCCCTCCCGGGGGCTCCTACAATGAGCAGTTCTTC.

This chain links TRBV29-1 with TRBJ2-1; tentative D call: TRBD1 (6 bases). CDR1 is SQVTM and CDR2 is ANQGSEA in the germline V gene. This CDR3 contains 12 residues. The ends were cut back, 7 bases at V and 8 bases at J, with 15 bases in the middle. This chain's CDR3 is CSAGAGVDEQFF. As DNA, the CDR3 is TGCAGCGCCGGGGCAGGGGTTGATGAGCAGTTCTTC.

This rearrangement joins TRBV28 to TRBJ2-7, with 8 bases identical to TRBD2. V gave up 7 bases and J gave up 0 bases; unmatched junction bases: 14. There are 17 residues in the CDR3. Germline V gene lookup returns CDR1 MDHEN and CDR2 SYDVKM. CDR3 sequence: CASIFSGTTRGSYEQYF. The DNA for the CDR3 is TGTGCCAGCATTTTTAGCGGGACCACCAGGGGCTCCTACGAGCAGTACTTC.

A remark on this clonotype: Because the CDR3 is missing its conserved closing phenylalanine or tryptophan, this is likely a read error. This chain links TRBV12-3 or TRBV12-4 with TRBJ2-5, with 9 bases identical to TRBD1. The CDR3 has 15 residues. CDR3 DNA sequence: TGTGCCAGCAGTGATGCCGGGACAGGGCAAGAGACTCAGTACCTC. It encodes CASSDAGTGQETQYL.

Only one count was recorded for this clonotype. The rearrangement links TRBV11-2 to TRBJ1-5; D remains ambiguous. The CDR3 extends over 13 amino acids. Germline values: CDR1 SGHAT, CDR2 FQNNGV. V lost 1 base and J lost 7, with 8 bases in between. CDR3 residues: CASSLGTDQPQHF. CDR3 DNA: TGTGCCAGCAGCTTAGGGACCGACCAGCCCCAGCATTTT.